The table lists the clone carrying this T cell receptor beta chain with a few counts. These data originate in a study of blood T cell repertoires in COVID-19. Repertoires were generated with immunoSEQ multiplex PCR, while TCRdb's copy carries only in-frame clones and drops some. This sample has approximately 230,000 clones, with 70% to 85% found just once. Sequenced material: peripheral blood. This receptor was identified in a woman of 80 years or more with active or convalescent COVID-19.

The CDR3 here is CASSPSGAVQYGYTF. The DNA for the CDR3 is TGTGCCAGCTCACCCTCTGGGGCAGTTCAGTATGGCTACACCTTC. The chain employs TRBV18 and TRBJ1-2; D might be TRBD1 (5 bases). Germline lookup yields CDR1 KGHSH and CDR2 LQKENI. The CDR3 totals 15 residues. V dropped 3 bases and J dropped 5 bases, with 16 bases sitting between them.